Below, 32 T cell receptor beta chains from the same sample are listed, as sequenced in a study of beta chain features in type 1 diabetes. Of the isolated RNA, all was reverse transcribed, and so the sequenced material was expressed TCRB transcripts. Repertoires were generated with immunoSEQ multiplex PCR, while TCRdb's copy carries only in-frame clones and drops some. The table records some 280,000 clones, approximately 14% of them present only once. Overall study results and limits: Among patients with Type 1 diabetes, TCRB CDR3s were moderately but significantly shorter in every one of the four CD4+ subsets.

No antigen has been identified for these receptors. The specimen sequenced was naive CD4+ T cells from blood. The receptor set was obtained from a man in his thirties or forties with type 1 diabetes.

The rearrangement uses TRBV7-8 and TRBJ2-3, with 8 bases fitting TRBD2. The ends lost 6 bases at V and 4 bases at J; junction bases unmatched: 12. This CDR3 contains 16 residues. CDR1 and CDR2 from the germline V gene are SGHVS and FQNEAQ. The CDR3 region has the DNA TGTGCCAGCAGACCCGACACGGGGCGGGGGGCAGATACGCAGTATTTT. Its translation is CASRPDTGRGADTQYF.

The J gene is TRBJ1-4, the V gene TRBV6-6; TRBD1 might be the D (5 bases). Trimming pared 5 bases from V and 0 bases from J, leaving 13 bases between. The CDR3 has 16 residues. Germline V gene data show CDR1 as MNHNY and CDR2 as SVGAGI (reference sequence). The CDR3 DNA reads TGTGCCAGCAGTCCTCGAGGAGGGGCAACTAATGAAAAACTGTTTTTT. Translating it yields CASSPRGGATNEKLFF.

The chain is built from TRBV6-1 and TRBJ2-5; 10 bases align to TRBD1. The ends lost 6 bases at V and 0 bases at J; junction bases unmatched: 4. This CDR3 is built from 15 residues. From germline, CDR1 is MNHNS and CDR2 SASEGT. CDR3 sequence: CASRRGQGYQETQYF. In DNA form, the CDR3 reads TGTGCCAGCAGGAGGGGACAGGGGTACCAAGAGACCCAGTACTTC.

V gene TRBV25-1 combines with J gene TRBJ1-3; TRBD1 agrees at 8 bases. J was trimmed by 10 bases and V by 2 bases; bases with no gene match: 4. The CDR3 runs 13 residues. Per germline, CDR1 MGHDK and CDR2 SYGVNS. DNA of the CDR3: TGTGCCAGCAGTGAAGGACAGGGAACTACCATATATTTT. Translated, it gives CASSEGQGTTIYF.

This clone appeared a few times. This sequence joins TRBV7-9 and TRBJ2-7; D unclear. The CDR3 is 12 amino acids. V dropped 5 bases and J dropped 6 bases, with 11 bases sitting between them. Germline V lookup: CDR1 SEHNR, CDR2 FQNEAQ (reference sequence). CDR3 DNA sequence: TGTGCCAGCAGCCGATTAACTCGCGAGCAGTACTTC. This gives the protein CASSRLTREQYF.

This rearrangement joins TRBV27 to TRBJ2-3; perhaps TRBD1 as D (6 bases). The CDR3 is made up of 15 amino acids. Germline V CDR1 and CDR2: MNHEY, SMNVEV (reference sequence). The ends were cut back, 5 bases at V and 5 bases at J, with 17 bases in the middle. CDR3 DNA sequence: TGTGCCAGCAGTAGAGGCAGGGGATTTGGAGATACGCAGTATTTT. Its protein is CASSRGRGFGDTQYF.

The gene calls are TRBV28 and TRBJ2-2; TRBD2 aligns across 7 bases. Germline V gives CDR1 MDHEN, CDR2 SYDVKM. With V trimmed by 5 bases and J by 6 bases, 9 bases remained unmatched. The CDR3 sequence is 15 residues long. This CDR3 reads CASSAHGGGSGELFF. The CDR3 coding sequence is TGTGCCAGCAGTGCCCACGGGGGAGGGTCCGGGGAGCTGTTTTTT.

J is TRBJ2-5 and V is TRBV7-2; TRBD1 is a possible D gene (5 bases). The ends were cut back, 1 base at V and 5 bases at J, with 14 bases in the middle. Germline V gene data show CDR1 as SGHTA and CDR2 as FQGNSA. The CDR3 runs to 15 residues. The CDR3 sequence: CASSLGQGGKETQYF. The CDR3 DNA is TGTGCCAGCAGCTTAGGCCAGGGTGGTAAGGAGACCCAGTACTTC.

This clone was observed a single time. V is TRBV25-1 and J is TRBJ2-2; D ambiguous. The V gene lost 3 bases and the J gene lost 0 bases, with 11 bases spanning the gap. CDR3 length: 16 amino acids. Germline V lookup: CDR1 MGHDK, CDR2 SYGVNS. In nucleotides, the CDR3 is TGTGCCAGCAGTGACGCCAGTGGCCCGAACACCGGGGAGCTGTTTTTT. Protein: CASSDASGPNTGELFF.

The rearrangement joins TRBV6-5 to TRBJ2-5; 8 bases match TRBD1. Germline assignment: CDR1 MNHEY and CDR2 SVGAGI. The CDR3 contains 13 residues. The V and J ends lost 5 bases and 5 bases, in that order; junction bases with no gene match: 4. As DNA, the CDR3 is TGTGCCAGCAGTCGACAGGGGTTGGAGACCCAGTACTTC. Its protein is CASSRQGLETQYF.

On this clone itself: The sample has other DNA sequences that encode this CDR3 too. This chain joins TRBV7-9 and TRBJ2-7; D not certain. The V gene lost 6 bases and the J gene lost 2 bases, with 8 bases spanning the gap. This CDR3 is built from 12 residues. Germline lookup yields CDR1 SEHNR and CDR2 FQNEAQ (reference sequence). The CDR3 here is CASSLSAYEQYF. The CDR3 DNA is TGTGCCAGCAGTCTAAGCGCCTACGAGCAGTACTTC.

The chain couples TRBV6-1 to TRBJ2-1, with 12 bases matching TRBD2. CDR3 length: 15 amino acids. In germline, CDR1 is MNHNS, CDR2 SASEGT. V dropped 11 bases and J dropped 6; count of bases not matched to a gene: 11. Here the CDR3 DNA reads TGTGCCGGAGTAGAGGGGACTAGCGGGTTCAATGAGCAGTTCTTC. This encodes CAGVEGTSGFNEQFF.

In its sample, this clone was seen a few times. Other DNA sequences in the sample encode the same CDR3. Here the CDR3 reads CAWSAQGDQPQHF. The DNA of the CDR3 is TGTGCCTGGAGTGCCCAGGGGGATCAGCCCCAGCATTTT. The rearrangement uses TRBV30 and TRBJ1-5; 7 nucleotides agree with TRBD1. This CDR3 contains 13 residues. The trim removed 1 base at V and 5 bases at J, leaving 2 bases unmatched. From germline, CDR1 is GTSNPN and CDR2 SVGIG (reference sequence).

V usage is TRBV6-7 and J usage is TRBJ2-3; weak D call: TRBD1 (5 bases). TRBV6-7 counts as an open reading frame of uncertain function. Between the trimmed V and J ends, which lost 4 bases and 5 bases, there was a span of 7 bases. This CDR3 is 12 amino acids long. The DNA of the CDR3 is TGTGCCAGCAGTTCCAGGGAAGATACGCAGTATTTT. It is translated as CASSSREDTQYF.

In its sample, this clone was seen a few times. The chain carries TRBV29-1 and TRBJ2-5, with TRBD2 identical over 8 bases. Germline CDR1 reads SQVTM; CDR2 reads ANQGSEA. CDR3 size: 16 residues. Trimming took 4 bases from V and 4 from J; bases not matched to a gene: 14. The CDR3 sequence: CSVVPSAGVGGETQYF. In nucleotides, the CDR3 is TGCAGCGTTGTTCCTTCAGCGGGAGTTGGTGGAGAGACCCAGTACTTC.

The V and J genes are TRBV7-2 and TRBJ2-3, with D perhaps matching TRBD2 (6 bases). With 3 bases removed from V and 0 bases from J, the gap between germline ends came to 7 bases. CDR1 is SGHTA and CDR2 is FQGNSA in the germline V gene. This CDR3 region has 14 residues. The CDR3 bases are TGTGCCAGCAGCTTGAGCGGGAGCACAGATACGCAGTATTTT. Protein product: CASSLSGSTDTQYF.

This clone was detected a few times. The chain combines TRBV5-4 with TRBJ1-1; D unclear. The germline CDR1 and CDR2 sequences are SGHNT and YYREEE (reference sequence). CDR3 length: 13 residues. Trimming pared 0 bases from V and 7 bases from J, leaving 10 bases between. Here the CDR3 DNA reads TGTGCCAGCAGCTTGGAAAGCGGACTTGAAGCTTTCTTT. This translates into CASSLESGLEAFF.

The gene calls are TRBV27 and TRBJ1-2; perhaps TRBD1 as D (6 bases). The CDR3 has 15 amino acids. Trimming took 1 base from V and 8 from J, leaving 17 bases between them. Germline values: CDR1 MNHEY, CDR2 SMNVEV (reference sequence). The CDR3: CASSLYQGPREGYTF. The CDR3 nucleotides read TGTGCCAGCAGTTTATATCAGGGGCCAAGGGAGGGCTACACCTTC.

This clone was counted only a few times. V is TRBV2 and J is TRBJ1-2; the D gene is possibly TRBD1 (6 bases). V dropped 8 bases and J dropped 8 bases, with 12 bases sitting between them. CDR1 is SNHLY and CDR2 is FYNNEI in the germline V gene. CDR3 length: 11 residues. In nucleotides, the CDR3 is TGTGCCAGCCGCGACAGGTCCGGCTACACCTTC. Its translation is CASRDRSGYTF.

The chain carries TRBV28 and TRBJ2-7, with a tentative D call TRBD1 (5 bases). This CDR3 has 15 residues. Germline CDR1 is MDHEN and CDR2 is SYDVKM. V lost 4 bases and J lost 2, with 15 bases in between. CDR3 in DNA: TGTGCCAGCAGTTCACACCGCGACAGCCCCTACGAGCAGTACTTC. As protein: CASSSHRDSPYEQYF.

This clone was recorded a few times. The chain recombines TRBV7-2 with TRBJ2-5, with 10 positions matching TRBD1. The germline CDR1 and CDR2 sequences are SGHTA and FQGNSA. The CDR3 length is 15 residues. The junction had 8 bases not matched to a gene; V was cut back by 4 bases and J by 6 bases. As DNA, the CDR3 is TGTGCCAGCAGCTCGGGACAGGGGATTGGGCAGACCCAGTACTTC. Translated: CASSSGQGIGQTQYF.

The chain links TRBV7-9 to TRBJ2-7; D is perhaps TRBD1 (5 bases). Germline V gene sequence: CDR1 SEHNR, CDR2 FQNEAQ (reference sequence). The V end was cut by 2 bases, the J end by 5 bases, with 10 bases between. The CDR3 has 13 amino acids. As DNA, the CDR3 is TGTGCCAGCAGCTTACAGGGTGTTGACGAGCAGTACTTC. This encodes CASSLQGVDEQYF.

This chain links TRBV11-2 with TRBJ2-5; possible D gene TRBD1, 6 bases. Per the germline V gene, CDR1 is SGHAT and CDR2 is FQNNGV. With 4 bases removed from V and 1 base from J, the gap between germline ends came to 16 bases. CDR3 length: 16 residues. The CDR3 DNA is TGTGCCAGCAGCTCGTACAGGGAAAGGGTCCAAGAGACCCAGTACTTC. Translation gives CASSSYRERVQETQYF.

V usage is TRBV5-1 and J usage is TRBJ2-1; 11 bases map to TRBD2. There are 15 residues in the CDR3. Germline V gene lookup returns CDR1 SGHRS and CDR2 YFSETQ. V was clipped by 4 bases and J by 10 bases; unmatched bases: 10. The CDR3 DNA sequence: TGCGCCAGCAGCCTGACTAGCGGGGCCCTCGGAGAGCAGTTCTTC. As protein: CASSLTSGALGEQFF.

The genes are TRBV11-1 and TRBJ2-1; 9 bases are a match to TRBD1. The CDR3 runs 15 residues. Germline CDR1 SGHAT, CDR2 FQDESV (reference sequence). V was clipped by 5 bases and J by 0 bases; unmatched bases: 2. CDR3 nucleotides: TGTGCCAGCAGCGAGGGACAGGGCTCCTACAATGAGCAGTTCTTC. Residues: CASSEGQGSYNEQFF.

The chain couples TRBV14 to TRBJ2-1, with 7 bases aligning to TRBD2. This CDR3 region has 13 residues. V dropped 8 bases and J dropped 6; count of bases not matched to a gene: 7. Germline CDR1 is SGHDN and CDR2 is FVKESK. Here the CDR3 reads CASGITGGNEQFF. CDR3 DNA sequence: TGTGCCAGCGGAATCACGGGAGGCAATGAGCAGTTCTTC. The entire variable domain, with the rest obtained from reference TRBV14 and TRBJ2-1, is as follows: EAGVTQFPSHSVIEKGQTVTLRCDPISGHDNLYWYRRVMGKEIKFLLHFVKESKQDESGMPNNRFLAERTGGTYSTLKVQPAELEDSGVYFCASGITGGNEQFFGPGTRLTVL.

The chain uses TRBV7-2 and TRBJ2-7; a weak D match, TRBD2 (6 bases). Trimming cost V 2 bases and J 3 bases, with 8 bases left between them. Germline V gene lookup returns CDR1 SGHTA and CDR2 FQGNSA. The CDR3 totals 13 residues. CDR3: CASSLPTSYEQYF. CDR3 coding DNA: TGTGCCAGCAGCTTACCGACTAGCTACGAGCAGTACTTC.

The V and J genes are TRBV18 and TRBJ2-7; tentatively, D is TRBD2 (6 bases). CDR1 is KGHSH, CDR2 LQKENI, per germline. The CDR3 has 12 residues. The V gene lost 2 bases and the J gene lost 7 bases, with 9 bases spanning the gap. The CDR3, as DNA: TGTGCCAGCTCACCATACGGGGGAGAGCAGTACTTC. Amino acid sequence: CASSPYGGEQYF.

The CDR3 coding sequence is TGCGCCAGCAGCTTGGGACAGAGAGATCAGCCCCAGCATTTT. Protein: CASSLGQRDQPQHF. The chain couples TRBV5-1 to TRBJ1-5, with D tentatively TRBD1 (5 bases). The germline gives CDR1 SGHRS, CDR2 YFSETQ. V lost 0 bases, J lost 5 bases, and 9 bases lay in between. This CDR3 comprises 14 residues.

On this clone: Compared with germline, one end of the junction differs, possibly owing to a read error. The CDR3 loop reads CASSASGTSSHEQYF. Written as DNA, the CDR3 is TGTGCCAGCAGCGCTAGTGGGACTAGCTCCCACGAGCAGTACTTC. This chain connects TRBV9 to TRBJ2-7; 9 positions match TRBD2. Germline V lookup: CDR1 SGDLS, CDR2 YYNGEE. This CDR3 is built from 15 residues.

The genes are TRBV6-6 and TRBJ2-7; 7 positions match TRBD1. There are 13 residues in the CDR3. The V segment lost 4 bases and the J segment 3 bases; nucleotides outside the gene matches: 3. From germline, CDR1 is MNHNY and CDR2 SVGAGI (reference sequence). Written as DNA, the CDR3 is TGTGCCAGCAGTTTCCGGGACAGCTACGAGCAGTACTTC. Its translation: CASSFRDSYEQYF.

This clone was observed a few times. CDR3 loop: CASSPARQGFVQYF. CDR3 DNA: TGCGCCAGCAGCCCTGCTCGACAGGGGTTTGTTCAGTACTTC. The rearrangement joins TRBV4-1 to TRBJ2-4; 8 bases fit TRBD1. The CDR3 extends over 14 amino acids. Germline V gene data show CDR1 as MGHRA and CDR2 as YSYEKL. With V trimmed by 4 bases and J by 11 bases, 10 bases remained unmatched.